One sample yielded the 31 T cell receptor beta chains listed below, sequenced in a study of T cell responses to AZD1222 COVID-19 vaccine. Sequencing was performed with immunoSEQ multiplex PCR; in TCRdb, only in-frame clones are kept and a portion is missing. This sample carries 95,000 to 150,000 clones, roughly 90% of them seen once, and the ten largest clones take roughly 10%. The source material was peripheral blood, sampled on day 0 of MenACWY control vaccination. All receptors come from an adult in good health.

The chain carries TRBV6-5 and TRBJ2-1; 10 positions match TRBD2. The germline V gene has CDR1 MNHEY and CDR2 SVGAGI. This CDR3 is built from 15 residues. V gave up 6 bases and J gave up 2 bases; unmatched junction bases: 4. CDR3 amino acids: CASRPLAGAYNEQFF. The CDR3 DNA follows: TGTGCCAGCAGGCCCCTAGCGGGAGCCTACAATGAGCAGTTCTTC.

The V call is TRBV12-3 or TRBV12-4, the J call TRBJ2-1; D is uncertain. The CDR3 loop spans 11 amino acids. V dropped 5 bases and J dropped 8 bases, with 7 bases sitting between them. CDR3 nucleotide sequence: TGTGCCAGCAGTGCAATAGATGAGCAGTTCTTC. Residues: CASSAIDEQFF.

The chain combines TRBV7-6 with TRBJ2-2; D could derive from TRBD1 or TRBD2 (5 bases each). CDR1 is SGHVS and CDR2 is FNYEAQ in the germline V gene. The CDR3 is 13 residues long. With 0 bases removed from V and 6 bases from J, the gap between germline ends came to 5 bases. In DNA form, the CDR3 reads TGTGCCAGCAGCTTAGCGGGGGCCGGGGAGCTGTTTTTT. Protein sequence: CASSLAGAGELFF.

V gene TRBV4-1 combines with J gene TRBJ1-1; unclear D gene. The CDR3 extends over 15 amino acids. Trimming removed 2 bases at V and 1 base at J, with 11 bases between. Germline V gene sequence: CDR1 MGHRA, CDR2 YSYEKL. The CDR3 protein is CASSQWLGSNTEAFF. The CDR3 DNA reads as TGCGCCAGCAGCCAATGGTTGGGATCGAACACTGAAGCTTTCTTT.

The chain combines TRBV3-1 (or the pseudogene TRBV3-2) with TRBJ2-7; no definite D call. The CDR3 totals 11 residues. Deletions cut 4 bases from V and 7 bases from J, with 8 bases between. Germline V gene data show CDR1 as LGHDT and CDR2 as YNNKEL (reference sequence). The CDR3 bases are TGTGCCAGCAGCCGGGTGGGAGAGCAGTACTTC. Its translation is CASSRVGEQYF.

The chain combines TRBV14 with TRBJ2-7; TRBD1 might be the D (6 bases). The CDR3 totals 17 residues. Germline V gene lookup returns CDR1 SGHDN and CDR2 FVKESK. Trimming stripped 1 base from V and 5 bases from J, with 21 bases between. CDR3 sequence: CASSQVLQGLFRHEQYF. In DNA, the CDR3 is TGTGCCAGCAGCCAAGTTTTGCAGGGGCTGTTCCGCCACGAGCAGTACTTC.

The genes are TRBV10-2 and TRBJ2-7, with 7 positions matching TRBD2. This CDR3 spans 11 amino acids. The germline V gene has CDR1 WSHSY and CDR2 SAAADI. V dropped 8 bases and J dropped 5; count of bases not matched to a gene: 3. The CDR3 sequence is CASGRGNEQYF. CDR3 DNA sequence: TGCGCCAGCGGGAGGGGAAACGAGCAGTACTTC.

The V gene is TRBV11-2, the J gene TRBJ2-3, with D unclear. Germline V gene lookup returns CDR1 SGHAT and CDR2 FQNNGV. The CDR3 extends over 14 amino acids. Trimming took 5 bases from V and 0 from J, leaving 9 bases between them. DNA for the CDR3: TGTGCCAGCAGCAACGGAGTGAGCACAGATACGCAGTATTTT. Its protein product is CASSNGVSTDTQYF.

V gene TRBV5-1 combines with J gene TRBJ2-1; D gene unclear. Trimming stripped 4 bases from V and 5 bases from J, with 13 bases between. This CDR3 has 14 residues. The germline V gene has CDR1 SGHRS and CDR2 YFSETQ. CDR3 DNA: TGCGCCAGCAGCCTCGGGCTACACGACAATGAGCAGTTCTTC. It is translated as CASSLGLHDNEQFF.

V usage is TRBV5-4 and J usage is TRBJ1-6; D is perhaps TRBD1 (6 bases). The CDR3 is made up of 15 amino acids. Germline CDR1 SGHNT, CDR2 YYREEE (reference sequence). Trimming left V 4 bases short and J 6 bases short, with 14 bases between. CDR3 in DNA: TGTGCCAGCAGCCGTAAAGGGGGGCTTAATTCACCCCTCCACTTT. Residues: CASSRKGGLNSPLHF. The full variable domain, with the rest looked up from reference TRBV5-4 and TRBJ1-6, is ETGVTQSPTHLIKTRGQQVTLRCSSQSGHNTVSWYQQALGQGPQFIFQYYREEENGRGNFPPRFSGLQFPNYSSELNVNALELDDSALYLCASSRKGGLNSPLHFGNGTRLTVT.

The chain carries TRBV27 and TRBJ2-1; D is unresolved. Looked up from germline, CDR1 is MNHEY and CDR2 is SMNVEV (reference sequence). Trimming stripped 2 bases from V and 6 bases from J, with 11 bases between. The CDR3 consists of 14 residues. In nucleotides, the CDR3 is TGTGCCAGCAGTTTACAGCCTGGCGGCAATGAGCAGTTCTTC. Its translation is CASSLQPGGNEQFF.

The chain couples TRBV6-4 to TRBJ2-2; the D is unclear. The CDR3 contains 13 residues. Trimming shortened V by 1 base and J by 6 bases, and 6 bases separated the two germline ends. Germline V lookup: CDR1 MRHNA, CDR2 SNTAGT. The CDR3 DNA reads as TGTGCCAGCAGTGACTTGGCGTCCGGGGAGCTGTTTTTT. As protein: CASSDLASGELFF.

V and J are TRBV12-3 or TRBV12-4 and TRBJ2-2; D not resolved. The germline V and J ends were trimmed by 3 bases and 7 bases, with 9 bases remaining between them. This CDR3 comprises 13 residues. CDR3 protein: CASSFLAGGELFF. For the CDR3, the DNA is TGTGCCAGCAGTTTCCTCGCCGGCGGGGAGCTGTTTTTT.

This clone appeared a single time. This chain links TRBV6-1 with TRBJ2-1, with D perhaps matching TRBD2 (5 bases). CDR1 and CDR2 from the germline V gene are MNHNS and SASEGT. V was clipped by 0 bases and J by 7 bases, with 13 bases between them. CDR3 length equals 15 residues. Written as DNA, the CDR3 is TGTGCCAGCAGTGAAGCGCTTCGGGGTTTGAATGAGCAGTTCTTC. It encodes CASSEALRGLNEQFF.

The chain has TRBV11-2 and TRBJ1-2, with a weak D call TRBD1 (6 bases). Germline values: CDR1 SGHAT, CDR2 FQNNGV. The CDR3 sequence is 12 residues long. V lost 5 bases, J lost 8 bases, and 12 bases lay in between. The CDR3 nucleotides are TGTGCCAGCAGCCCCGGAGGGGGGGGCTACACCTTC. Translating it yields CASSPGGGGYTF.

DNA for the CDR3: TGCGCCAGCAGCTTGGTCGGAGGTTCGGGAGAGCAGTTCTTC. This translates into CASSLVGGSGEQFF. The chain employs TRBV5-1 and TRBJ2-1, with D perhaps TRBD2 (5 bases). The CDR3 is 14 amino acids. CDR1 SGHRS and CDR2 YFSETQ come from the germline V gene. Trimming took off 0 bases at V and 10 bases at J, with 14 bases between the two ends. Variable domain in full (rest from reference TRBV5-1 and TRBJ2-1): KAGVTQTPRYLIKTRGQQVTLSCSPISGHRSVSWYQQTPGQGLQFLFEYFSETQRNKGNFPGRFSGRQFSNSRSEMNVSTLELGDSALYLCASSLVGGSGEQFFGPGTRLTVL.

The chain uses TRBV7-8 and TRBJ2-6; D unresolved. Germline CDR1 reads SGHVS; CDR2 reads FQNEAQ. Trimming removed 2 bases at V and 0 bases at J, with 11 bases between. The CDR3 contains 17 residues. CDR3 DNA: TGTGCCAGCAGCTTAATGGTCCCAGGCTCTGGGGCCAACGTCCTGACTTTC. The encoded protein is CASSLMVPGSGANVLTF.

The chain combines TRBV3-1 (or the pseudogene TRBV3-2) with TRBJ1-2; 10 bases match TRBD1. This CDR3 has 19 residues. Germline values: CDR1 LGHDT, CDR2 YNNKEL (reference sequence). V was pared by 0 bases and J by 3 bases, with 13 bases of the junction left unmatched. The CDR3 region is CASSQEDRGRSVVDYGYTF. The CDR3 region has the DNA TGTGCCAGCAGCCAAGAAGACAGGGGGCGCAGCGTTGTTGACTATGGCTACACCTTC.

The V call is TRBV27, the J call TRBJ1-2, with D uncertain. In germline, CDR1 is MNHEY, CDR2 SMNVEV (reference sequence). This CDR3 contains 13 residues. Trimming cost V 3 bases and J 1 base, with 6 bases left between them. The CDR3 DNA sequence: TGTGCCAGCAGTTTCGGGGTTAACTATGGCTACACCTTC. It codes for CASSFGVNYGYTF.

This clone was counted between two and nine times. V usage is TRBV6-5 and J usage is TRBJ2-7, with TRBD2 as a possible D gene (6 bases). Trimming pared 9 bases from V and 4 bases from J, leaving 19 bases between. This CDR3 spans 14 amino acids. The germline V gene has CDR1 MNHEY and CDR2 SVGAGI. The CDR3 DNA sequence: TGTGCCAGGGAGGGTGGAGGGGTCACTTACGAGCAGTACTTC. Protein product: CAREGGGVTYEQYF.

The V and J genes are TRBV3-1 (or the pseudogene TRBV3-2) and TRBJ2-1; tentative D call: TRBD1 (5 bases). Looked up from germline, CDR1 is LGHDT and CDR2 is YNNKEL (reference sequence). V lost 5 bases and J lost 9, with 14 bases in between. The CDR3 totals 13 residues. CDR3 DNA sequence: TGTGCCAGCAGCTATACCCCAAGGGGTGAGCAGTTCTTC. It encodes CASSYTPRGEQFF.

The CDR3 is CASTKKAGNTIYF. CDR3 sequence (DNA): TGTGCCAGTACCAAAAAGGCGGGAAACACCATATATTTT. This chain links TRBV6-6 with TRBJ1-3; unclear D gene. V dropped 9 bases and J dropped 4 bases, with 13 bases sitting between them. Germline V gene lookup returns CDR1 MNHNY and CDR2 SVGAGI (reference sequence). CDR3 size: 13 residues.

CDR3 loop: CASRSENTGELFF. CDR3 nucleotide sequence: TGTGCCAGCAGAAGCGAGAACACCGGGGAGCTGTTTTTT. The chain uses TRBV2 and TRBJ2-2; D uncertain. This CDR3 has 13 amino acids. CDR1 SNHLY and CDR2 FYNNEI come from the germline V gene. V was clipped by 6 bases and J by 1 base, with 6 bases between them.

This sequence joins TRBV5-5 and TRBJ1-6, with D perhaps TRBD1 (5 bases). Germline V gene data show CDR1 as SGHKS and CDR2 as YYEKEE (reference sequence). With 6 bases removed from V and 5 bases from J, the gap between germline ends came to 12 bases. The CDR3 has 14 amino acids. The DNA for the CDR3 is TGTGCCAGCACCCTGGGGGGAAATAATTCACCCCTCCACTTT. Its translation is CASTLGGNNSPLHF.

This rearrangement joins TRBV11-2 to TRBJ2-7; no clear D gene. Germline CDR1 SGHAT, CDR2 FQNNGV. The CDR3 has 12 amino acids. With 5 bases removed from V and 6 bases from J, the gap between germline ends came to 11 bases. In DNA form, the CDR3 reads TGTGCCAGCAGCCCGAGATCCACCGAGCAGTACTTC. This codes for CASSPRSTEQYF.

The CDR3 DNA is TGTGCCAGCAGTCTGCAGGGATTCTCCTACGAGCAGTACTTC. Translated: CASSLQGFSYEQYF. The V call is TRBV27, the J call TRBJ2-7, with D possibly matching TRBD1 (5 bases). This CDR3 spans 14 amino acids. V was cut by 5 bases and J by 0 bases, with 11 bases left in between. The germline CDR1 and CDR2 sequences are MNHEY and SMNVEV (reference sequence).

The chain employs TRBV9 and TRBJ2-1; no clear D. The CDR3 extends over 13 amino acids. The ends were cut back, 0 bases at V and 7 bases at J, with 8 bases in the middle. Germline V gives CDR1 SGDLS, CDR2 YYNGEE. CDR3 in amino acids: CASSVDWGNEQFF. The DNA for the CDR3 is TGTGCCAGCAGCGTAGACTGGGGTAATGAGCAGTTCTTC.

The chain uses TRBV6-2 or TRBV6-3 and TRBJ2-1, with D possibly TRBD1 on 6 matching bases. Per germline, CDR1 MNHEY and CDR2 SVGEGT. The CDR3 extends over 14 amino acids. The germline V and J ends were trimmed by 4 bases and 5 bases, with 12 bases remaining between them. The CDR3 coding sequence is TGTGCCAGCAGTTCGTTGACAGGCCACAATGAGCAGTTCTTC. Amino acids: CASSSLTGHNEQFF.

The V gene is TRBV5-4, the J gene TRBJ2-7, with D uncertain. Germline V gene data show CDR1 as SGHNT and CDR2 as YYREEE (reference sequence). CDR3 length: 14 amino acids. Trimming pared 0 bases from V and 4 bases from J, leaving 11 bases between. The CDR3 spells CASSLGARPYEQYF. CDR3 bases: TGTGCCAGCAGCTTGGGGGCTAGACCTTACGAGCAGTACTTC.

V is TRBV19 and J is TRBJ2-4; 9 bases agree with TRBD2. This CDR3 comprises 14 residues. The V and J ends lost 5 bases and 5 bases, in that order; junction bases with no gene match: 4. CDR1 and CDR2 (germline): LNHDA, SQIVND (reference sequence). The CDR3 loop is CASSEAGGENIQYF. CDR3 bases: TGTGCCAGTAGTGAGGCGGGAGGGGAAAACATTCAGTACTTC.

The rearrangement links TRBV6-1 to TRBJ1-1; 10 nucleotides line up with TRBD1. Germline V CDR1 and CDR2: MNHNS, SASEGT. The CDR3 consists of 15 residues. The V gene end was trimmed by 3 bases and the J gene end by 4 bases; junction bases not matched to a gene: 5. Here the CDR3 reads CASSDRTGGPTEAFF. CDR3 coding DNA: TGTGCCAGCAGTGACCGGACAGGGGGTCCCACTGAAGCTTTCTTT.